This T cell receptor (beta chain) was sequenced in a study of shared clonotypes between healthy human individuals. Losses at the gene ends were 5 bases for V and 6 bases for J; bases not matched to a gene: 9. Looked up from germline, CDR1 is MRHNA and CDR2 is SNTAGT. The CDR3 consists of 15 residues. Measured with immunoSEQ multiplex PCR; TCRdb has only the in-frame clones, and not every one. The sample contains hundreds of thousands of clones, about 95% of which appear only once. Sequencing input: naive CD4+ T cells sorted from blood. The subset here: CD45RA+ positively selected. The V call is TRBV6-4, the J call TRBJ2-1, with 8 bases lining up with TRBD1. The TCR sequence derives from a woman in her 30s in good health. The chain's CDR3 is CASSMDREEINEQFF. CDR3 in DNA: TGTGCCAGCAGTATGGACAGGGAAGAAATCAATGAGCAGTTCTTC.